This is a list of T cell receptor beta chains from one sample in a study of T cells in Graves' hyperthyroidism and ophthalmopathy. MiXCR was run by TCRdb on the multiplex PCR reads, yielding one entry per CDR3 protein. The profile shows about 290,000 distinct CDR3 sequences, about 14% of them singletons. Material for sequencing was blood. The receptors derive from a woman aged 25 to 39 with Graves' hyperthyroidism that later progressed to Graves' ophthalmopathy. CDR3s include the opening cysteine and the closing phenylalanine or tryptophan. D genes are given only for firm matches. A row's size may be missing; if present it is once, few, many or a size class.

. TRBJ1-4 TRBD1 TRBV19 CASTVGQEDEKLFF TGTGCCAGTACCGTCGGACAGGAAGATGAAAAACTGTTTTTT
. TRBJ2-1 . TRBV4-2 CASSQVSGAAYNEQFF TGTGCCAGCAGCCAAGTAAGCGGAGCGGCCTACAATGAGCAGTTCTTC
many TRBJ2-7 . TRBV7-3 CASSSEGGHEQYF TGTGCCAGCAGCTCAGAGGGGGGCCACGAGCAGTACTTC
many TRBJ2-1 . TRBV9 CASSVGSRGEQFF TGTGCCAGCAGCGTAGGGAGTAGGGGTGAGCAGTTCTTC
many TRBJ2-3 TRBD2 TRBV7-2 CASSLPAGGGTDTQYF TGTGCCAGCAGCTTGCCAGCGGGAGGAGGCACAGATACGCAGTATTTT
many TRBJ1-5 . TRBV7-2 CASSLADGGQPQHF TGTGCCAGCAGCTTAGCTGACGGGGGGCAGCCCCAGCATTTT
many TRBJ2-7 TRBD2 TRBV7-9 CASSPTSGSYEQYF TGTGCCAGCAGCCCGACTAGCGGGAGTTACGAGCAGTACTTC
. TRBJ2-2 TRBD2 TRBV24-1 CATRSGGTGELFF TGTGCCACCAGATCGGGAGGAACCGGGGAGCTGTTTTTT
. TRBJ1-6 . TRBV25-1 CASSQGGNSPLHF TGTGCCAGCAGTCAGGGCGGTAATTCACCCCTCCACTTT
many TRBJ1-6 . TRBV30 CAWSVQGGSPLHF TGTGCCTGGAGTGTACAGGGAGGTTCACCCCTCCACTTT
many TRBJ2-5 . TRBV20-1 CSAHGSSGFQETQYF TGCAGTGCCCACGGATCCTCCGGATTCCAAGAGACCCAGTACTTC